These T cell receptor beta chains were read from a single sample in a study of graft-versus-host responses after intestinal transplantation. The assay was immunoSEQ multiplex PCR, and TCRdb's table has in-frame clones only and misses some. Among around 84,000 clones listed, around four fifths were seen once. Antigens of these TCRs are unknown. The starting material was unstimulated CD8+ T cells sorted from spleen or lymph node cells, obtained before intestinal transplant. Source of these receptors: a human donor who received an intestinal transplant. CDR3s include the opening cysteine and the closing phenylalanine or tryptophan. D genes are given only for firm matches. A clone size is listed for some rows: how often the clone was seen (once, few, many), or a class if it is expanded.

abundance	v_gene	j_gene	d_gene	CDR3nt	CDR3aa
.	TRBV9	TRBJ2-1	.	TGTGCCAGCAGCGTAGCTGCCCGCGAGGGCTCGAAACAGTTCTTC	CASSVAAREGSKQFF
.	TRBV7-3	TRBJ2-3	TRBD2	TGTGCCAGCAGTTCCCTAGCGGGAGGCCGCACAGATACGCAGTATTTT	CASSSLAGGRTDTQYF
once	TRBV7-8	TRBJ1-4	TRBD1	TGTGCCAGCAGCTTAGGGACAGGGGGTGAAAAACTGTTTTTT	CASSLGTGGEKLFF
.	TRBV27	TRBJ1-2	.	TGTGCCAGCAGTTTAGACCGAGGCTACTATGGCTACACCTTC	CASSLDRGYYGYTF
.	TRBV4-1	TRBJ1-1	TRBD1	TGCGCCAGCAGCCTCCTAGCACGGGTCAGGGGGTATTCGGCTGAAGCTTTCTTT	CASSLLARVRGYSAEAFF
.	TRBV6-5	TRBJ2-2	.	TGTGCCAGCAGTTCCCATTCGGCTGGCGGGGAGCTGTTTTTT	CASSSHSAGGELFF
.	TRBV28	TRBJ2-3	TRBD2	TGTGCCAGCACCTTGGGAGGGTCTAGCACAGATACGCAGTATTTT	CASTLGGSSTDTQYF
.	TRBV10-2	TRBJ2-1	.	TGCGCCAGCAGTGCGTGGACGGCTTACAATGAGCAGTTCTTC	CASSAWTAYNEQFF
.	TRBV2	TRBJ2-7	TRBD2	TGTGCCAGCAGTGAAACTAGCGGTAATTACGGGCAGTACTTC	CASSETSGNYGQYF
.	TRBV2	TRBJ2-1	.	TGTGCCAGCAGTGAACCGGGCAATGAGCAGTTCTTC	CASSEPGNEQFF
.	TRBV7-9	TRBJ2-7	.	TGTGCCAGCAGCTTAGGCACCCGTTCCTACGAGCAGTACTTC	CASSLGTRSYEQYF
.	TRBV6-6	TRBJ1-1	TRBD1	TGTGCCAGCAAAAAACAGGGGAGGCACACTGAAGCTTTCTTT	CASKKQGRHTEAFF
.	TRBV6-5	TRBJ2-5	.	TGTGCCAGCAGTTACGTCGGGAGAGAGGGGGAGACCCAGTACTTC	CASSYVGREGETQYF
.	TRBV7-2	TRBJ2-7	TRBD2	TGTGCCAGCACGGGAGCGGGAGAGTACGAGCAGTACTTC	CASTGAGEYEQYF
.	TRBV6-5	TRBJ2-7	.	TGTGCCAGCAGTTACTCGGGCAACCCCTACGAGCAGTACTTC	CASSYSGNPYEQYF
.	TRBV15	TRBJ2-1	TRBD2	TGTGCCACCAGCAGAGAGGATAGCGGGGGGACGAAGCAGTTCTTC	CATSREDSGGTKQFF
.	TRBV2	TRBJ2-7	.	TGTGCCAGCAGTGAGGAAATTACCTACGAGCAGTACTTC	CASSEEITYEQYF